The next 25 T cell receptor beta chains were all read from a single sample in a study of cytomegalovirus exposure and HLA in healthy donors. The PCR employed 60 Vbeta primers together with 13 Jbeta primers. Clones were read by immunoSEQ multiplex PCR, and TCRdb kept only the in-frame ones, dropping some. Here the sample spans about 180,000 clones, roughly 80% being singletons. The material sequenced was PBMCs. Source of these receptors: a man aged 35 to 55 in good health and CMV-seronegative.

V usage is TRBV10-3 and J usage is TRBJ2-7, with 8 positions matching TRBD2. The CDR3 is made up of 15 amino acids. The trim removed 3 bases at V and 3 bases at J, leaving 7 bases unmatched. In germline, CDR1 is ENHRY, CDR2 SYGVKD. CDR3 sequence: CAISDAAGTSYEQYF. CDR3 in DNA: TGTGCCATCAGTGACGCAGCCGGGACTAGCTACGAGCAGTACTTC.

The chain couples TRBV30 to TRBJ2-6, with TRBD1 identical over 9 bases. Germline values: CDR1 GTSNPN, CDR2 SVGIG (reference sequence). J was trimmed by 0 bases and V by 4 bases; bases with no gene match: 7. This CDR3 has 17 amino acids. CDR3 bases: TGTGCCTGGACCAGGGGACAGGGACGCTCTGGGGCCAACGTCCTGACTTTC. Translation: CAWTRGQGRSGANVLTF.

There are a few counts of this clone. The V and J genes are TRBV6-6 and TRBJ1-1; a weak D match, TRBD1 (6 bases). Trimming left V 6 bases short and J 4 bases short, with 12 bases between. Germline V CDR1 and CDR2: MNHNY, SVGAGI (reference sequence). The CDR3 consists of 13 residues. In nucleotides, the CDR3 is TGTGCCAGCAGACCCACAGGGCCCACTGAAGCTTTCTTT. Protein product: CASRPTGPTEAFF.

This chain uses TRBV18 with TRBJ2-5, with D uncertain. The germline V gene has CDR1 KGHSH and CDR2 LQKENI. CDR3 length: 12 amino acids. The V end lost 2 bases, the J end lost 5 bases, and 6 bases lay between the germline ends. The CDR3, as DNA: TGTGCCAGCTCACCAGAGTCGGAGACCCAGTACTTC. Translating it yields CASSPESETQYF.

This clone was seen ten or more times. The CDR3 nucleotides read TGCGCCAGCATGAGACAGGCCATCCAAGAGACCCAGTACTTC. It codes for CASMRQAIQETQYF. The chain carries TRBV4-3 and TRBJ2-5; D is perhaps TRBD1 (6 bases). CDR1 and CDR2 from the germline V gene are LGHNA and YSLEER. V lost 7 bases and J 1 base, leaving 13 bases between the germline ends. The CDR3 totals 14 residues.

CDR3 bases: TGCGCCAGCAGCTTCAGACAGGGAGGAGAGACCCAGTACTTC. As protein: CASSFRQGGETQYF. This chain connects TRBV5-1 to TRBJ2-5, with a tentative D call TRBD1 (7 bases). Germline V gene data show CDR1 as SGHRS and CDR2 as YFSETQ. V gave up 2 bases and J gave up 4 bases, with 12 bases separating them. The CDR3 is 14 residues long.

CDR3 sequence reads: CASSLSRTEAFF. The DNA of the CDR3 is TGTGCCAGCAGCTTGTCCAGGACTGAAGCTTTCTTT. The chain joins TRBV5-6 to TRBJ1-1; no definite D call. V lost 1 base to trimming and J lost 5 bases, with 6 bases between them. The CDR3 contains 12 residues. CDR1 is SGHDT and CDR2 is YYEEEE in the germline V gene.

The V and J genes are TRBV9 and TRBJ2-3; D perhaps matches TRBD2 (5 bases). CDR3 length: 13 amino acids. Germline CDR1 reads SGDLS; CDR2 reads YYNGEE. V was cut by 3 bases and J by 0 bases, with 5 bases left in between. CDR3 DNA: TGTGCCAGCAGCGGCGGGAGCACAGATACGCAGTATTTT. Translated: CASSGGSTDTQYF. The whole variable domain, filled in from reference TRBV9 and TRBJ2-3, reads DSGVTQTPKHLITATGQRVTLRCSPRSGDLSVYWYQQSLDQGLQFLIQYYNGEERAKGNILERFSAQQFPDLHSELNLSSLELGDSALYFCASSGGSTDTQYFGPGTRLTVL.

This chain links TRBV7-2 with TRBJ2-2, with D possibly being TRBD1 (6 bases). The CDR3 is 15 residues long. Germline CDR1 and CDR2: SGHTA and FQGNSA. The V and J ends lost 5 bases and 3 bases respectively, with 13 bases between them. CDR3 amino acids: CASSQGLLYTGELFF. CDR3 nucleotides: TGTGCCAGCAGCCAGGGGCTACTTTACACCGGGGAGCTGTTTTTT.

Only a few counts were recorded for this clone. V gene TRBV6-1 combines with J gene TRBJ1-1, with TRBD1 matching over 7 bases. J gave up 2 bases and V 11 bases, and 5 bases lay outside the gene matches. Per the germline V gene, CDR1 is MNHNS and CDR2 is SASEGT. The CDR3 extends over 12 amino acids. The CDR3, as DNA: TGTGCCGTGCGGGACAGTAACACTGAAGCTTTCTTT. Encoded protein: CAVRDSNTEAFF.

The chain employs TRBV6-5 and TRBJ2-7, with TRBD1 matching over 8 bases. The V gene end was trimmed by 0 bases and the J gene end by 1 base; junction bases not matched to a gene: 5. The CDR3 spans 16 residues. Germline assignment: CDR1 MNHEY and CDR2 SVGAGI. The CDR3 DNA reads TGTGCCAGCAGTTACTCTCGGGACAGGTGGTCCTACGAGCAGTACTTC. Residues: CASSYSRDRWSYEQYF.

The chain couples TRBV6-6 to TRBJ2-1; 7 nucleotides line up with TRBD2. Trimming took 2 bases from V and 9 from J; bases not matched to a gene: 1. This CDR3 has 12 amino acids. Germline V gives CDR1 MNHNY, CDR2 SVGAGI (reference sequence). Written as DNA, the CDR3 is TGTGCCAGCAGTTACACGGGAGGTGAGCAGTTCTTC. The encoded protein is CASSYTGGEQFF.

Written as DNA, the CDR3 is TGTGCCAGCAGCTCGACGGGGACTAGCTTAAGCAATGAGCAGTTCTTC. Translating gives CASSSTGTSLSNEQFF. V usage is TRBV7-2 and J usage is TRBJ2-1, with 9 bases matching TRBD2. The CDR3 totals 16 residues. Germline V CDR1 and CDR2: SGHTA, FQGNSA. The J segment lost 6 bases and the V segment lost 4 bases, leaving 10 bases of the junction unmatched. The full variable domain, completed using reference TRBV7-2 and TRBJ2-1, is GAGVSQSPSNKVTEKGKDVELRCDPISGHTALYWYRQSLGQGLEFLIYFQGNSAPDKSGLPSDRFSAERTGGSVSTLTIQRTQQEDSAVYLCASSSTGTSLSNEQFFGPGTRLTVL.

The rearrangement joins TRBV29-1 to TRBJ2-2, with 7 positions matching TRBD1. Unmatched junction bases numbered 2, after V lost 4 bases and J lost 3 bases. This CDR3 has 13 amino acids. Germline V lookup: CDR1 SQVTM, CDR2 ANQGSEA. CDR3 residues: CSVGQGYTGELFF. The CDR3 DNA follows: TGCAGCGTTGGACAGGGTTACACCGGGGAGCTGTTTTTT.

The chain couples TRBV6-1 to TRBJ2-7; unclear D gene. From germline, CDR1 is MNHNS and CDR2 SASEGT. The CDR3 is 11 residues long. Trimming pared 2 bases from V and 4 bases from J, leaving 3 bases between. Written as DNA, the CDR3 is TGTGCCAGCAGTGAATCGTACGAGCAGTACTTC. Residues: CASSESYEQYF.

Here the CDR3 DNA reads TGTGCCAGCAGCCCCCCTGGACAGGGAGGCACTGAAGCTTTCTTT. This translates into CASSPPGQGGTEAFF. The V and J genes are TRBV7-9 and TRBJ1-1, with 8 bases identical to TRBD1. V gave up 5 bases and J gave up 4 bases; unmatched junction bases: 9. The CDR3 spans 15 residues. Germline V gives CDR1 SEHNR, CDR2 FQNEAQ (reference sequence).

This chain links TRBV5-4 with TRBJ1-2, with D possibly being TRBD1 (5 bases). Germline V CDR1 and CDR2: SGHNT, YYREEE (reference sequence). The V and J ends lost 0 bases and 1 base respectively, with 10 bases between them. The CDR3 covers 15 residues. DNA of the CDR3: TGTGCCAGCAGCTTGGGGGGCCCGAATAACTATGGCTACACCTTC. It codes for CASSLGGPNNYGYTF.

The rearrangement links TRBV6-5 to TRBJ2-1; D possibly corresponds to TRBD2 (7 bases). The V gene lost 7 bases and the J gene lost 9 bases, with 16 bases spanning the gap. Germline V gene sequence: CDR1 MNHEY, CDR2 SVGAGI. The CDR3 is made up of 13 amino acids. The CDR3 here is CASTGGQTGEQFF. Here the CDR3 DNA reads TGTGCCAGCACCGGGGGGCAAACGGGTGAGCAGTTCTTC.

With respect to this clone: The DNA is left out, because the CDR3 cannot be placed on it with certainty; the CDR3 is given as TCRdb lists it. The chain employs TRBV29-1 and TRBJ2-2; TRBD2, as called in the table, went unchecked against the DNA. CDR1 is SQVTM and CDR2 is ANQGSEA in the germline V gene. From its first to its last residue, the CDR3 has 17 amino acids. The CDR3: CSVPLRLSSYPPGSCFF.

The J gene is TRBJ1-5, the V gene TRBV5-4; D is unresolved. The length of the CDR3 is 15 residues. Germline assignment: CDR1 SGHNT and CDR2 YYREEE (reference sequence). The V gene lost 0 bases and the J gene lost 2 bases, with 9 bases spanning the gap. This CDR3 is CASSLDPGRNQPQHF. The CDR3 nucleotides read TGTGCCAGCAGCTTGGATCCAGGCCGCAATCAGCCCCAGCATTTT.

Only a few counts were recorded for this clone. The V and J genes are TRBV7-9 and TRBJ2-1; 9 nucleotides align to TRBD2. V dropped 1 base and J dropped 7; count of bases not matched to a gene: 5. Germline CDR1 is SEHNR and CDR2 is FQNEAQ (reference sequence). CDR3 length: 15 residues. CDR3 sequence reads: CASSLEAGGGNEQFF. The CDR3 bases are TGTGCCAGCAGCTTAGAAGCGGGAGGCGGGAATGAGCAGTTCTTC.

The chain carries TRBV30 and TRBJ2-7; D unresolved. CDR3 length: 11 amino acids. CDR1 and CDR2 from the germline V gene are GTSNPN and SVGIG (reference sequence). V lost 1 base to trimming and J lost 5 bases, with 6 bases between them. CDR3 sequence: CAWSESDEQYF. The DNA of the CDR3 is TGTGCCTGGAGTGAATCTGACGAGCAGTACTTC.

The CDR3 spells CASSKQGAREQFF. In DNA, the CDR3 is TGTGCCAGCAGTAAACAGGGGGCCAGGGAGCAGTTCTTC. The rearrangement links TRBV27 to TRBJ2-1; 9 bases line up with TRBD1. V shed 5 bases, J shed 10 bases, and the junction held 6 bases outside the gene matches. Germline V gene sequence: CDR1 MNHEY, CDR2 SMNVEV (reference sequence). This CDR3 is built from 13 residues.

V is TRBV18 and J is TRBJ2-5; 12 nucleotides line up with TRBD2. Trimming took 1 base from V and 1 from J; bases not matched to a gene: 1. Germline V gene lookup returns CDR1 KGHSH and CDR2 LQKENI. This CDR3 has 16 residues. The CDR3 sequence: CASSPRTSGAQETQYF. Here the CDR3 DNA reads TGTGCCAGCTCACCACGGACTAGCGGGGCCCAAGAGACCCAGTACTTC. The variable domain in full, completed from reference TRBV18 and TRBJ2-5, reads NAGVMQNPRHLVRRRGQEARLRCSPMKGHSHVYWYRQLPEEGLKFMVYLQKENIIDESGMPKERFSAEFPKEGPSILRIQQVVRGDSAAYFCASSPRTSGAQETQYFGPGTRLLVL.

V gene TRBV25-1 combines with J gene TRBJ2-3, with TRBD2 matching 8 bases. Germline assignment: CDR1 MGHDK and CDR2 SYGVNS. V shed 1 base and J 5 bases; nucleotides not matched to a gene: 5. The CDR3 length is 15 residues. The CDR3 nucleotides are TGTGCCAGCAGTGAATGGGGTCTAGCGGGAGATACGCAGTATTTT. Protein: CASSEWGLAGDTQYF.